The 5 T cell receptor beta chains below all came from one sample that was sequenced in a study of post-analysis software for immune sequencing data. General study results and limits: Controls had lower frequencies than patients of about 5 TRBV segments, which included TRBV5-6, TRBV5-1 and TRBV20-1.

Prepared libraries of TCR beta cDNA carried unique molecular identifiers. TCRdb fed the PCR reads into MiXCR, producing one record per CDR3 protein. The profile shows roughly 730,000 distinct CDR3 sequences, about 32% of them singletons. These TCRs' antigens remain unknown. Sequenced material: blood. Source of these receptors: a girl aged 5-17 years with multiple sclerosis.

V gene TRBV6-1 combines with J gene TRBJ1-5; 7 bases align to TRBD1. The junction had 13 bases not matched to a gene; V was cut back by 7 bases and J by 1 base. The length of the CDR3 is 17 residues. CDR1 is MNHNS and CDR2 is SASEGT in the germline V gene. The CDR3 sequence: CASILLGGSNSNQPQHF. CDR3 nucleotides: TGTGCCAGCATCCTCCTAGGGGGCTCCAACAGCAATCAGCCCCAGCATTTT.

This clonotype was counted between two and nine times. The chain recombines TRBV20-1 with TRBJ1-2; a weak D match, TRBD1 (6 bases). This CDR3 comprises 14 residues. The V end was cut by 6 bases, the J end by 8 bases, with 22 bases between. CDR1 is DFQATT, CDR2 SNEGSKA, per germline (reference sequence). CDR3 amino acids: CSASSGVGARGYTF. CDR3 DNA sequence: TGCAGTGCCTCATCCGGGGTGGGGGCGAGGGGCTACACCTTC.

This clonotype was detected a few times. This rearrangement joins TRBV7-2 to TRBJ1-2; D gene uncertain. V gave up 5 bases and J gave up 4 bases, with 11 bases separating them. CDR1 and CDR2 (germline): SGHTA, FQGNSA. The CDR3 sequence is 13 residues long. In DNA, the CDR3 is TGTGCCAGCAGCCCGGGGTTTGTCTATGGCTACACCTTC. This sequence encodes CASSPGFVYGYTF.

This clonotype appeared a few times. This chain joins TRBV6-6 and TRBJ2-1; 7 bases are a match to TRBD2. V was pared by 7 bases and J by 3 bases, with 9 bases of the junction left unmatched. This CDR3 is 15 amino acids long. Germline CDR1 MNHNY, CDR2 SVGAGI (reference sequence). DNA for the CDR3: TGTGCCAGCACTTGGCGGGCGGGGGTCTACAATGAGCAGTTCTTC. It is translated as CASTWRAGVYNEQFF.

This clonotype came up a few times. The genes are TRBV13 and TRBJ2-5; D is perhaps TRBD1 (6 bases). V was trimmed by 5 bases and J by 3 bases, leaving 16 bases between them. CDR1 is PRHDT, CDR2 FYEKMQ, per germline (reference sequence). The CDR3 is 15 residues long. This CDR3 is CASSPRLGAEETQYF. CDR3 DNA: TGTGCCAGCAGCCCAAGGTTGGGGGCAGAAGAGACCCAGTACTTC.